These T cell receptor beta chains were read from a single sample in a study of long-term antiretroviral therapy in people with HIV. Here immunoSEQ multiplex PCR was the method, and the copy in TCRdb shows in-frame clones only, minus some. The sample has about 24,000 clones, around 84% seen once. The sample here was unsorted PBMCs, taken roughly 5.9 years after starting antiretroviral therapy. The receptors stem from a man aged 25-45 years with HIV. Both conserved end residues are part of each CDR3. A D gene is named only where the DNA matches it firmly. Clone sizes are given selectively: once, few, many, or a class where the clone is expanded.

clone_size: .
j_call: TRBJ2-1
d_call: TRBD2
cdr3_length: 14
v_call: TRBV27
cdr3_aa: CASSFSSGEYEQFF
cdr3_nt: TGTGCCAGCAGTTTTTCGAGCGGGGAATATGAGCAGTTCTTC

clone_size: .
j_call: TRBJ2-1
d_call: TRBD1
cdr3_length: 15
v_call: TRBV9
cdr3_aa: CASSVDGTGVDEQFF
cdr3_nt: TGTGCCAGCAGCGTAGATGGGACAGGGGTCGATGAGCAGTTCTTC

clone_size: .
j_call: TRBJ1-4
d_call: .
cdr3_length: 15
v_call: TRBV5-5
cdr3_aa: CASSLLEATNEKLFF
cdr3_nt: TGTGCCAGCAGCTTGCTAGAAGCAACTAATGAAAAACTGTTTTTT

clone_size: .
j_call: TRBJ1-6
d_call: .
cdr3_length: 17
v_call: TRBV5-6
cdr3_aa: CASSWRGGLAINSPLHF
cdr3_nt: TGTGCCAGCAGCTGGAGGGGGGGCTTAGCAATTAATTCACCCCTCCACTTT

clone_size: .
j_call: TRBJ2-7
d_call: .
cdr3_length: 14
v_call: TRBV30
cdr3_aa: CAWSHGRTNYEQYF
cdr3_nt: TGTGCCTGGTCCCATGGACGGACCAATTACGAGCAGTACTTC

clone_size: .
j_call: TRBJ2-5
d_call: .
cdr3_length: 13
v_call: TRBV27
cdr3_aa: CASSLEGEETQYF
cdr3_nt: TGTGCCAGCAGTTTGGAAGGGGAAGAGACCCAGTACTTC

clone_size: few
j_call: TRBJ2-7
d_call: .
cdr3_length: 12
v_call: TRBV27
cdr3_aa: CASSPDIYEQYF
cdr3_nt: TGTGCCAGCAGTCCAGACATCTACGAGCAGTACTTC

clone_size: .
j_call: TRBJ2-7
d_call: .
cdr3_length: 11
v_call: TRBV11-2
cdr3_aa: CASSLEYEQYF
cdr3_nt: TGTGCCAGCAGCTTAGAATACGAGCAGTACTTC

clone_size: .
j_call: TRBJ2-7
d_call: .
cdr3_length: 11
v_call: TRBV5-4
cdr3_aa: CASSFMNEQYF
cdr3_nt: TGTGCCAGCAGCTTCATGAACGAGCAGTACTTC

clone_size: .
j_call: TRBJ1-1
d_call: TRBD1
cdr3_length: 15
v_call: TRBV19
cdr3_aa: CASSTHRGRTTEAFF
cdr3_nt: TGTGCCAGTAGTACCCACAGGGGTAGGACCACTGAAGCTTTCTTT

clone_size: .
j_call: TRBJ2-1
d_call: .
cdr3_length: 14
v_call: TRBV10-3
cdr3_aa: CAISANQAYNEQFF
cdr3_nt: TGTGCCATCAGTGCTAATCAAGCCTACAATGAGCAGTTCTTC

clone_size: once
j_call: TRBJ2-6
d_call: .
cdr3_length: 16
v_call: TRBV5-6
cdr3_aa: CASSLPPRAGANVLTF
cdr3_nt: TGTGCCAGCAGCTTACCCCCAAGGGCTGGGGCCAACGTCCTGACTTTC

clone_size: .
j_call: TRBJ1-1
d_call: TRBD1
cdr3_length: 16
v_call: TRBV7-9
cdr3_aa: CASSLGTGGMNTEAFF
cdr3_nt: TGTGCCAGCAGCCTCGGGACAGGGGGCATGAACACTGAAGCTTTCTTT

clone_size: few
j_call: TRBJ2-1
d_call: TRBD1
cdr3_length: 12
v_call: TRBV2
cdr3_aa: CAVQTGVNEQFF
cdr3_nt: TGTGCCGTGCAGACAGGGGTAAATGAGCAGTTCTTC

clone_size: .
j_call: TRBJ1-5
d_call: .
cdr3_length: 13
v_call: TRBV7-2
cdr3_aa: CASSLDSNQPQHF
cdr3_nt: TGTGCCAGCAGCTTAGATAGCAATCAGCCCCAGCATTTT

clone_size: .
j_call: TRBJ2-2
d_call: .
cdr3_length: 12
v_call: TRBV19
cdr3_aa: CASPSGPGELFF
cdr3_nt: TGTGCCAGCCCCAGTGGGCCCGGGGAGCTGTTTTTT

clone_size: .
j_call: TRBJ2-7
d_call: .
cdr3_length: 17
v_call: TRBV25-1
cdr3_aa: CASSERGSLDRPYEQYF
cdr3_nt: TGTGCCAGCAGTGAACGGGGCAGCCTAGACCGGCCCTACGAGCAGTACTTC

clone_size: .
j_call: TRBJ1-2
d_call: .
cdr3_length: 14
v_call: TRBV18
cdr3_aa: CASSPSEARVGYTF
cdr3_nt: TGTGCCAGCTCACCATCGGAGGCTCGGGTTGGCTACACCTTC

clone_size: .
j_call: TRBJ2-5
d_call: .
cdr3_length: 14
v_call: TRBV14
cdr3_aa: CASSHVSGEETQYF
cdr3_nt: TGTGCCAGCAGCCATGTGAGCGGTGAAGAGACCCAGTACTTC

clone_size: once
j_call: TRBJ2-5
d_call: .
cdr3_length: 16
v_call: TRBV28
cdr3_aa: CASSPHGVGFRETQYF
cdr3_nt: TGTGCCAGCAGTCCCCACGGAGTGGGTTTTAGGGAGACCCAGTACTTC

clone_size: .
j_call: TRBJ2-2
d_call: TRBD2
cdr3_length: 18
v_call: TRBV9
cdr3_aa: CASSVDLGLAGNTGELFF
cdr3_nt: TGTGCCAGCAGCGTAGATCTTGGACTAGCGGGGAACACCGGGGAGCTGTTTTTT

clone_size: .
j_call: TRBJ1-1
d_call: .
cdr3_length: 14
v_call: TRBV28
cdr3_aa: CASSLTRTAWEAFF
cdr3_nt: TGTGCCAGCAGTCTTACCCGGACCGCCTGGGAAGCTTTCTTT

clone_size: .
j_call: TRBJ1-5
d_call: TRBD1
cdr3_length: 15
v_call: TRBV5-6
cdr3_aa: CASSFRDRSTKPQHF
cdr3_nt: TGTGCCAGCAGCTTCCGGGACAGGTCGACTAAGCCCCAGCATTTT

clone_size: .
j_call: TRBJ2-7
d_call: .
cdr3_length: 14
v_call: TRBV7-9
cdr3_aa: CASSLDMTTYEQYF
cdr3_nt: TGTGCCAGCAGCTTGGACATGACGACCTACGAGCAGTACTTC

clone_size: .
j_call: TRBJ2-7
d_call: .
cdr3_length: 13
v_call: TRBV4-2
cdr3_aa: CASSQGLGDEQYF
cdr3_nt: TGTGCCAGCAGCCAAGGGTTGGGGGACGAGCAGTACTTC

clone_size: .
j_call: TRBJ2-3
d_call: .
cdr3_length: 16
v_call: TRBV5-1
cdr3_aa: CASSLLRGTGGDTQYF
cdr3_nt: TGCGCCAGCAGCTTACTTAGGGGGACCGGGGGAGATACGCAGTATTTT

clone_size: .
j_call: TRBJ2-7
d_call: TRBD2
cdr3_length: 16
v_call: TRBV5-5
cdr3_aa: CASSLAGEGASYEQYF
cdr3_nt: TGTGCCAGCAGCTTGGCTGGGGAGGGAGCTTCCTACGAGCAGTACTTC

clone_size: .
j_call: TRBJ2-3
d_call: TRBD2
cdr3_length: 17
v_call: TRBV2
cdr3_aa: CASSQAPTSGGADTQYF
cdr3_nt: TGTGCCAGCAGTCAGGCCCCAACTAGCGGGGGGGCGGATACGCAGTATTTT

clone_size: medium-sized
j_call: TRBJ2-7
d_call: .
cdr3_length: 12
v_call: TRBV28
cdr3_aa: CASSFSDGNQYF
cdr3_nt: TGTGCCAGCAGTTTTAGTGACGGGAATCAGTACTTC

clone_size: few
j_call: TRBJ2-7
d_call: .
cdr3_length: 13
v_call: TRBV11-2
cdr3_aa: CASSSSLRYEQYF
cdr3_nt: TGTGCCAGCAGCTCCTCCCTTAGATACGAGCAGTACTTC

clone_size: .
j_call: TRBJ2-3
d_call: .
cdr3_length: 14
v_call: TRBV5-4
cdr3_aa: CASSSGTSTDTQYF
cdr3_nt: TGTGCCAGCAGCTCCGGGACTAGCACAGATACGCAGTATTTT

clone_size: once
j_call: TRBJ2-7
d_call: .
cdr3_length: 15
v_call: TRBV10-3
cdr3_aa: CAISESGGMTYEQYF
cdr3_nt: TGTGCCATCAGTGAGTCGGGCGGGATGACTTACGAGCAGTACTTC

clone_size: .
j_call: TRBJ1-3
d_call: TRBD1
cdr3_length: 17
v_call: TRBV2
cdr3_aa: CASRAGTGGYSGNTIYF
cdr3_nt: TGTGCCAGCAGGGCCGGGACAGGGGGATACTCTGGAAACACCATATATTTT

clone_size: .
j_call: TRBJ1-4
d_call: .
cdr3_length: 14
v_call: TRBV30
cdr3_aa: CAWSARGTNEKLFF
cdr3_nt: TGTGCCTGGAGTGCAAGGGGGACTAATGAAAAACTGTTTTTT

clone_size: .
j_call: TRBJ2-1
d_call: .
cdr3_length: 13
v_call: TRBV6-5
cdr3_aa: CASSYMGGREQFF
cdr3_nt: TGTGCCAGCAGTTACATGGGCGGGCGAGAGCAGTTCTTC